A selection of T cell receptor beta chains follows, all from one sample in a study of blood T cell repertoires in COVID-19. TCRdb's copy holds only in-frame clones and misses some; the assay was immunoSEQ multiplex PCR. The repertoire holds roughly 150,000 clones, with about four fifths as singletons. Sequencing was carried out using PBMCs or T cells enriched from blood (not recorded which). These receptors originate from a woman aged 60-70 years who had recovered from COVID-19. Both conserved end residues are part of each CDR3. Fields, in order: J gene, V gene, clone size, D gene, CDR3 protein, CDR3 DNA. D genes are given only for firm matches. Rows may omit the clone size; those that give it use once, few, many or a size class.

TRBJ2-5 | TRBV30 | - | TRBD1 | CAWSPRGQQTQYF | TGTGCCTGGAGTCCCAGGGGGCAACAGACCCAGTACTTC
TRBJ1-4 | TRBV2 | - | - | CASSEWRREDEKLFF | TGTGCCAGCAGTGAGTGGCGCAGGGAAGATGAAAAACTGTTTTTT
TRBJ1-5 | TRBV4-1 | - | - | CASSQVGQPQHF | TGCGCCAGCAGCCAGGTCGGTCAGCCCCAGCATTTT
TRBJ1-1 | TRBV11-1 | - | - | CASSFAGANTEAFF | TGTGCCAGCAGCTTCGCAGGGGCGAACACTGAAGCTTTCTTT
TRBJ1-1 | TRBV7-8 | - | - | CASSLGGSGGGTEAFF | TGTGCCAGCAGCTTAGGAGGTAGCGGCGGTGGCACTGAAGCTTTCTTT
TRBJ1-1 | TRBV6-2/TRBV6-3 | - | - | CASSRRTEAFF | TGTGCCAGCAGTAGGCGGACTGAAGCTTTCTTT
TRBJ1-2 | TRBV2 | once | - | CASSDTRYTF | TGTGCCAGCTCCGATACACGCTACACCTTC
TRBJ2-5 | TRBV3-1/TRBV3-2 | - | TRBD2 | CASSQLSSGGTETQYF | TGTGCCAGCAGCCAACTCTCCAGCGGGGGGACAGAGACCCAGTACTTC
TRBJ1-2 | TRBV19 | once | - | CATSFDNNYGYTF | TGTGCCACCTCCTTCGACAACAACTATGGCTACACCTTC
TRBJ1-5 | TRBV7-8 | - | - | CASSGTGVNQPQHF | TGTGCCAGCAGCGGCACAGGCGTTAATCAGCCCCAGCATTTT
TRBJ2-3 | TRBV18 | - | - | CASSPLEEADTQYF | TGTGCCAGCTCACCACTAGAGGAGGCAGATACGCAGTATTTT
TRBJ2-7 | TRBV19 | - | - | CASSMGGQSEQYF | TGTGCCAGTAGTATGGGGGGACAGAGCGAGCAGTACTTC
TRBJ2-6 | TRBV5-6 | few | - | CASRPGPGYSGANVLTF | TGTGCCAGCAGGCCAGGACCGGGGTACTCTGGGGCCAACGTCCTGACTTTC
TRBJ1-2 | TRBV2 | - | TRBD1 | CASSDRGQGAYGYTF | TGTGCCAGCAGTGATCGGGGACAGGGGGCTTATGGCTACACCTTC
TRBJ2-4 | TRBV5-4 | few | TRBD2 | CASSLEGGGAENIQYF | TGTGCCAGCAGCTTGGAGGGCGGGGGGGCTGAAAACATTCAGTACTTC
TRBJ1-1 | TRBV19 | - | - | CASSMRGLYTEAFF | TGTGCCAGTAGTATGAGAGGGCTGTACACTGAAGCTTTCTTT
TRBJ1-2 | TRBV11-2 | once | - | CASSLGGPNYGYTF | TGTGCCAGCAGCTTGGGCGGGCCTAACTATGGCTACACCTTC
TRBJ1-5 | TRBV4-1 | - | - | CASSQELGNQPQHF | TGCGCCAGCAGCCAAGAACTTGGCAATCAGCCCCAGCATTTT
TRBJ1-3 | TRBV9 | - | TRBD1 | CASSGVGTVSGNTIYF | TGTGCCAGCAGCGGCGTCGGGACAGTCTCTGGAAACACCATATATTTT
TRBJ1-4 | TRBV19 | - | TRBD1 | CASSAGQGNNEKLFF | TGTGCCAGTAGTGCTGGACAGGGAAATAATGAAAAACTGTTTTTT
TRBJ1-6 | TRBV6-5 | - | TRBD1 | CASSYSGQGNSPLHF | TGTGCCAGCAGTTACTCCGGACAGGGTAATTCACCCCTCCACTTT
TRBJ1-2 | TRBV2 | many | - | CASRPVEMWGYTF | TGTGCCAGCAGGCCCGTCGAGATGTGGGGCTACACCTTC
TRBJ1-1 | TRBV29-1 | - | TRBD1 | CSGETGFTEAFF | TGCAGCGGGGAGACAGGGTTCACTGAAGCTTTCTTT
TRBJ2-7 | TRBV18 | few | TRBD2 | CASSRLAERQYF | TGTGCCAGCTCCCGACTAGCGGAACGGCAGTACTTC
TRBJ2-5 | TRBV3-1/TRBV3-2 | - | TRBD2 | CASSQPGTTQETQYF | TGTGCCAGCAGCCAGCCCGGGACTACACAAGAGACCCAGTACTTC
TRBJ2-7 | TRBV2 | - | - | CASSAGQPLEQYF | TGTGCCAGCAGTGCCGGACAGCCTCTCGAGCAGTACTTC
TRBJ1-1 | TRBV11-2 | - | - | CASQQGNTEAFF | TGTGCCAGCCAGCAGGGGAACACTGAAGCTTTCTTT
TRBJ2-2 | TRBV4-2 | - | TRBD2 | CASSQRTSGAGELFF | TGTGCCAGCAGCCAGAGGACTAGCGGGGCCGGGGAGCTGTTTTTT
TRBJ2-7 | TRBV4-2 | once | TRBD2 | CASSPTSGGTSYEQYF | TGTGCCAGCAGCCCAACTAGCGGGGGAACCTCCTACGAGCAGTACTTC
TRBJ2-3 | TRBV30 | many | TRBD2 | CAWSVGLAGTDTQYF | TGTGCCTGGAGTGTCGGGCTAGCGGGGACAGATACGCAGTATTTT
TRBJ2-2 | TRBV6-5 | - | - | CASSYSRIYAGELFF | TGTGCCAGCAGTTACTCGCGCATCTACGCCGGGGAGCTGTTTTTT
TRBJ2-3 | TRBV2 | - | TRBD2 | CASSERSGGSRTDTQYF | TGTGCCAGCAGTGAAAGGAGCGGGGGGTCCCGCACAGATACGCAGTATTTT
TRBJ2-7 | TRBV3-1/TRBV3-2 | - | TRBD1 | CASSPRDRFYEQYF | TGTGCCAGCAGCCCCCGGGACAGGTTCTACGAGCAGTACTTC
TRBJ2-7 | TRBV5-1 | - | TRBD1 | CASSLAGTGGYEQYF | TGCGCCAGCAGCTTGGCCGGGACAGGGGGCTACGAGCAGTACTTC
TRBJ2-3 | TRBV11-2 | few | TRBD1 | CASSLAGQGYLNTQYF | TGTGCCAGCAGCTTAGCGGGACAGGGGTACCTCAATACGCAGTATTTT
TRBJ2-7 | TRBV7-2 | once | - | CASSPSLEQYF | TGTGCCAGCAGCCCTTCCCTCGAGCAGTACTTC
TRBJ1-2 | TRBV7-2 | - | TRBD1 | CASSERQGTGYTF | TGTGCCAGCAGCGAGAGACAGGGGACTGGCTACACCTTC
TRBJ1-1 | TRBV7-2 | - | TRBD1 | CASSSGQGAAEAFF | TGTGCCAGCAGCTCTGGACAGGGGGCGGCTGAAGCTTTCTTT
TRBJ1-6 | TRBV15 | once | - | CATSRNRVNSPLHF | TGTGCCACCAGCAGGAACAGGGTTAATTCACCCCTCCACTTT
TRBJ1-2 | TRBV15 | - | - | CATSRAHRAGYTF | TGTGCCACCAGCAGAGCTCACAGGGCGGGCTACACCTTC
TRBJ2-5 | TRBV7-7 | - | - | CASSLDPSGTQYF | TGTGCCAGCAGCTTAGATCCGTCGGGGACCCAGTACTTC
TRBJ2-1 | TRBV2 | - | TRBD2 | CASKERGATYNEQFF | TGTGCCAGCAAGGAGCGGGGGGCGACCTACAATGAGCAGTTCTTC
TRBJ2-7 | TRBV2 | - | TRBD2 | CASSEGGGNIEQYF | TGTGCCAGCAGTGAAGGGGGGGGGAATATCGAGCAGTACTTC
TRBJ2-7 | TRBV11-3 | - | - | CASSWPGDENYEQYF | TGTGCCAGCAGCTGGCCAGGGGACGAAAATTACGAGCAGTACTTC
TRBJ1-6 | TRBV5-1 | - | - | CASSLRTAYNSPLHF | TGCGCCAGCAGCCTCCGGACAGCTTATAATTCACCCCTCCACTTT
TRBJ1-1 | TRBV5-1 | - | - | CASSLAGSTEAFF | TGCGCCAGCAGCTTGGCGGGGTCCACTGAAGCTTTCTTT
TRBJ2-3 | TRBV29-1 | - | TRBD1 | CSVRRGRDTQYF | TGCAGCGTTCGTAGGGGGCGGGATACGCAGTATTTT
TRBJ1-4 | TRBV3-1/TRBV3-2 | - | TRBD1 | CASSLKSGTGGEKLFF | TGTGCCAGCAGCCTAAAATCCGGGACAGGGGGTGAAAAACTGTTTTTT
TRBJ1-5 | TRBV6-5 | - | - | CASSPGGFTYQPQHF | TGTGCCAGCAGTCCTGGGGGGTTCACCTATCAGCCCCAGCATTTT
TRBJ1-2 | TRBV12-3/TRBV12-4 | - | - | CASSLVQNYGYTF | TGTGCCAGCAGTTTGGTACAGAACTATGGCTACACCTTC
TRBJ1-3 | TRBV2 | - | - | CASSERYSSGNTIYF | TGTGCCAGCAGTGAACGGTACAGCTCTGGAAACACCATATATTTT